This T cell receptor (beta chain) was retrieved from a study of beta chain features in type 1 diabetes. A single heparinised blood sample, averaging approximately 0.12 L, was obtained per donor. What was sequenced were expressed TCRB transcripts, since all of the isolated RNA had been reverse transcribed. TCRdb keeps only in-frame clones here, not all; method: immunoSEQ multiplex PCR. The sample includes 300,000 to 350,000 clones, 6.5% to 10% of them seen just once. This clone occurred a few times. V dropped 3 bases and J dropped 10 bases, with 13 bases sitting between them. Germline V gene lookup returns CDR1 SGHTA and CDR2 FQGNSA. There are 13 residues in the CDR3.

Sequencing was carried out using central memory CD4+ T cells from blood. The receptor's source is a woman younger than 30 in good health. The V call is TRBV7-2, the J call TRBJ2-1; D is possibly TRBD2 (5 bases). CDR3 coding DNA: TGTGCCAGCAGCTTTCACGGGAACCAGGAGCAGTTCTTC. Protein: CASSFHGNQEQFF. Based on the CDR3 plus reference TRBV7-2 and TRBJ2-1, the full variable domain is GAGVSQSPSNKVTEKGKDVELRCDPISGHTALYWYRQSLGQGLEFLIYFQGNSAPDKSGLPSDRFSAERTGGSVSTLTIQRTQQEDSAVYLCASSFHGNQEQFFGPGTRLTVL.